This T cell receptor beta chain comes out of a study of shared clonotypes between healthy human individuals. Using immunoSEQ multiplex PCR, the repertoire was profiled, and TCRdb retains in-frame clones only, with some absent. The sample records 1,400,000 or so clones, just under 99% being singletons. The sequenced sample consisted of naive CD4+ T cells sorted from blood. As to subset: CD45RA+ positively selected. The source of this sequence is a man younger than 40 in good health.

The CDR3 bases are TGCAGTGCGGGGCGACAAGAGACCCAGTACTTC. This gives the protein CSAGRQETQYF. The chain has TRBV20-1 and TRBJ2-5; possible D gene TRBD1, 5 bases. The germline gives CDR1 DFQATT, CDR2 SNEGSKA (reference sequence). The CDR3 is made up of 11 amino acids. V was clipped by 6 bases and J by 2 bases, with 7 bases between them.